The rows below give T cell receptor beta chains drawn from one sample of a study of T cell repertoires in cytomegalovirus infection. TCRdb fed the reads into MiXCR, producing one record per CDR3 protein. The sample includes approximately 990,000 distinct CDR3 sequences, 30% to 40% of them seen just once. These TCRs' antigens remain unknown. Sample: cultured CD8+ T cells from PBMCs, taken from culture after CMV antigen stimulation. Receptors originate from a human donor in good health (CMV status not recorded). Some clones in this sample may be carry-over from other donors' samples. The CDR3 runs from the conserved cysteine through the conserved F or W. Each record gives: D gene, V gene, J gene, clone size, CDR3 protein, CDR3 DNA. A D gene is named only where the DNA matches it firmly. The listing skips clone size in some rows; elsewhere it reads once, few, many or a size class.

d_gene: TRBD1
v_gene: TRBV6-5
j_gene: TRBJ2-1
abundance: few
CDR3aa: CASSSGGSPHEQFF
CDR3nt: TGTGCCAGCAGCTCAGGGGGCTCTCCCCATGAGCAGTTCTTC

d_gene: TRBD1
v_gene: TRBV3-1
j_gene: TRBJ2-1
abundance: few
CDR3aa: CASSQVPTTGGKNEQFF
CDR3nt: TGTGCCAGCAGCCAAGTCCCGACTACAGGGGGGAAGAATGAGCAGTTCTTC

d_gene: NA
v_gene: TRBV7-9
j_gene: TRBJ2-1
abundance: NA
CDR3aa: CASSPRFDEQFF
CDR3nt: TGTGCCAGCAGCCCCAGGTTCGATGAGCAGTTCTTC

d_gene: NA
v_gene: TRBV12-3/TRBV12-4
j_gene: TRBJ2-2
abundance: few
CDR3aa: CASSFWFNTGELFF
CDR3nt: TGTGCCAGCAGTTTTTGGTTCAACACCGGGGAGCTGTTTTTT

d_gene: TRBD1
v_gene: TRBV6-1
j_gene: TRBJ2-7
abundance: NA
CDR3aa: CASSPFWDRAYEQYF
CDR3nt: TGTGCCAGCAGTCCCTTTTGGGACAGAGCCTACGAGCAGTACTTC

d_gene: NA
v_gene: TRBV6-1
j_gene: TRBJ1-1
abundance: few
CDR3aa: CASERNTEAFF
CDR3nt: TGTGCCAGCGAGCGAAATACTGAAGCTTTCTTT

d_gene: TRBD2
v_gene: TRBV6-6
j_gene: TRBJ2-3
abundance: NA
CDR3aa: CASSRLAGGGTDTQYF
CDR3nt: TGTGCCAGCAGCAGACTAGCGGGGGGCGGCACAGATACGCAGTATTTT

d_gene: NA
v_gene: TRBV2
j_gene: TRBJ1-1
abundance: NA
CDR3aa: CASRAGAGEAFF
CDR3nt: TGTGCCAGCAGAGCCGGGGCAGGGGAAGCTTTCTTT

d_gene: TRBD1
v_gene: TRBV29-1
j_gene: TRBJ1-2
abundance: NA
CDR3aa: CSVEWTGFLYGYTF
CDR3nt: TGCAGCGTTGAATGGACAGGGTTCCTTTATGGCTACACCTTC

d_gene: NA
v_gene: TRBV20-1
j_gene: TRBJ1-1
abundance: NA
CDR3aa: CSARNTEAFF
CDR3nt: TGCAGTGCTAGGAACACTGAAGCTTTCTTT

d_gene: TRBD1
v_gene: TRBV4-2
j_gene: TRBJ1-1
abundance: NA
CDR3aa: CASSLETGGLEAFF
CDR3nt: TGTGCCAGCAGCCTCGAGACAGGGGGTCTTGAAGCTTTCTTT

d_gene: NA
v_gene: TRBV3-1
j_gene: TRBJ2-2
abundance: NA
CDR3aa: CASSQGNRFQGTGELFF
CDR3nt: TGTGCCAGCAGCCAAGGAAACCGATTTCAGGGCACCGGGGAGCTGTTTTTT

d_gene: NA
v_gene: TRBV7-9
j_gene: TRBJ2-1
abundance: many
CDR3aa: CASSLAAGEQFF
CDR3nt: TGTGCCAGCAGCTTAGCCGCTGGGGAGCAGTTCTTC

d_gene: TRBD1
v_gene: TRBV15
j_gene: TRBJ2-2
abundance: NA
CDR3aa: CATSTTGANTGELFF
CDR3nt: TGTGCCACCAGCACGACAGGGGCGAACACCGGGGAGCTGTTTTTT

d_gene: NA
v_gene: TRBV4-2
j_gene: TRBJ1-1
abundance: NA
CDR3aa: CASRPTRATEAFF
CDR3nt: TGTGCCAGCAGGCCGACTAGGGCCACTGAAGCTTTCTTT

d_gene: NA
v_gene: TRBV4-2
j_gene: TRBJ1-5
abundance: few
CDR3aa: CASSHEHDSNQPQHF
CDR3nt: TGTGCCAGCAGCCACGAACACGATAGCAATCAGCCCCAGCATTTT

d_gene: NA
v_gene: TRBV7-8
j_gene: TRBJ1-1
abundance: many
CDR3aa: CASSLEAGSDTEAFF
CDR3nt: TGTGCCAGCAGCTTAGAAGCAGGGTCGGACACTGAAGCTTTCTTT

d_gene: TRBD2
v_gene: TRBV27
j_gene: TRBJ2-7
abundance: few
CDR3aa: CASRAPGGYEQYF
CDR3nt: TGTGCCAGCAGGGCCCCGGGGGGCTACGAGCAGTACTTC

d_gene: NA
v_gene: TRBV19
j_gene: TRBJ2-1
abundance: once
CDR3aa: CASSWLSSYNKQFF
CDR3nt: TGTGCCAGTAGTTGGCTGAGCTCCTACAATAAGCAGTTCTTC

d_gene: NA
v_gene: TRBV7-9
j_gene: TRBJ2-4
abundance: NA
CDR3aa: CASSLGGGPLAKNIQYF
CDR3nt: TGTGCCAGCAGCTTAGGTGGGGGACCACTAGCCAAAAACATTCAGTACTTC

d_gene: TRBD1
v_gene: TRBV7-9
j_gene: TRBJ1-2
abundance: many
CDR3aa: CASSLDRDDGYTF
CDR3nt: TGTGCCAGCAGCCTGGACAGGGACGATGGCTACACCTTC

d_gene: TRBD2
v_gene: TRBV7-6
j_gene: TRBJ2-3
abundance: NA
CDR3aa: CASSLVGGLESDTQYF
CDR3nt: TGTGCCAGCAGCTTAGTTGGGGGACTAGAGTCAGATACGCAGTATTTT

d_gene: TRBD2
v_gene: TRBV7-6
j_gene: TRBJ2-1
abundance: NA
CDR3aa: CASSWGYEAGETYNEQFF
CDR3nt: TGTGCCAGCAGCTGGGGGTATGAAGCGGGGGAGACCTACAATGAGCAGTTCTTC

d_gene: NA
v_gene: TRBV7-6
j_gene: TRBJ2-1
abundance: few
CDR3aa: CASSLTRGGDFYNEQFF
CDR3nt: TGTGCCAGCAGCTTAACTCGAGGAGGGGATTTCTACAATGAGCAGTTCTTC

d_gene: NA
v_gene: TRBV20-1
j_gene: TRBJ1-2
abundance: few
CDR3aa: CSANTVDYGYTF
CDR3nt: TGCAGTGCCAACACAGTGGACTATGGCTACACCTTC

d_gene: TRBD1
v_gene: TRBV20-1
j_gene: TRBJ2-7
abundance: few
CDR3aa: CSAPTPPGQGFHEQYF
CDR3nt: TGCAGTGCTCCGACACCCCCGGGACAGGGGTTTCACGAGCAGTACTTC

d_gene: NA
v_gene: TRBV10-3
j_gene: TRBJ2-1
abundance: NA
CDR3aa: CAISGGDNEQFF
CDR3nt: TGTGCCATCAGTGGTGGTGACAATGAGCAGTTCTTC

d_gene: TRBD2
v_gene: TRBV7-2
j_gene: TRBJ2-3
abundance: many
CDR3aa: CASSLSGSGGRTDTQYF
CDR3nt: TGTGCCAGCAGCCTGTCCGGTAGCGGGGGCCGCACAGATACGCAGTATTTT

d_gene: NA
v_gene: TRBV20-1
j_gene: TRBJ1-5
abundance: NA
CDR3aa: CSARDRIGSRNQPQHF
CDR3nt: TGCAGTGCTAGAGATCGTATAGGGAGTCGCAATCAGCCCCAGCATTTT

d_gene: NA
v_gene: TRBV7-9
j_gene: TRBJ2-3
abundance: few
CDR3aa: CASSRTGSSKDTQYF
CDR3nt: TGTGCCAGCAGCCGTACTGGATCGTCTAAAGATACGCAGTATTTT

d_gene: NA
v_gene: TRBV29-1
j_gene: TRBJ1-1
abundance: few
CDR3aa: CSVEGREAFF
CDR3nt: TGCAGCGTTGAGGGGCGCGAAGCTTTCTTT

d_gene: NA
v_gene: TRBV19
j_gene: TRBJ2-2
abundance: NA
CDR3aa: CASSIKAGELFF
CDR3nt: TGTGCCAGTAGTATAAAGGCCGGGGAGCTGTTTTTT

d_gene: NA
v_gene: TRBV6-1
j_gene: TRBJ2-7
abundance: NA
CDR3aa: CASSYMGSSYEQYF
CDR3nt: TGTGCCAGCAGTTACATGGGTAGCTCCTACGAGCAGTACTTC

d_gene: NA
v_gene: TRBV6-5
j_gene: TRBJ2-5
abundance: NA
CDR3aa: CASSYSASGSGTQYF
CDR3nt: TGTGCCAGCAGTTACTCGGCGAGTGGTTCGGGGACCCAGTACTTC

d_gene: NA
v_gene: TRBV7-9
j_gene: TRBJ1-1
abundance: NA
CDR3aa: CASSTTQDTEAFF
CDR3nt: TGTGCCAGCAGCACCACACAGGACACTGAAGCTTTCTTT

d_gene: NA
v_gene: TRBV6-5
j_gene: TRBJ1-1
abundance: NA
CDR3aa: CASSEGIMNTEAFF
CDR3nt: TGTGCCAGCAGTGAAGGGATAATGAACACTGAAGCTTTCTTT

d_gene: NA
v_gene: TRBV13
j_gene: TRBJ2-7
abundance: NA
CDR3aa: CASSLWGSFYEQYF
CDR3nt: TGTGCCAGCAGCTTATGGGGGTCCTTCTACGAGCAGTACTTC

d_gene: NA
v_gene: TRBV5-1
j_gene: TRBJ2-2
abundance: NA
CDR3aa: CASSDRPNTGELFF
CDR3nt: TGCGCCAGCAGTGACAGGCCGAACACCGGGGAGCTGTTTTTT

d_gene: TRBD2
v_gene: TRBV7-7
j_gene: TRBJ2-1
abundance: many
CDR3aa: CASSLFAGGVNEQFF
CDR3nt: TGTGCTAGCAGCTTATTTGCGGGGGGGGTCAATGAGCAGTTCTTC

d_gene: NA
v_gene: TRBV7-9
j_gene: TRBJ1-1
abundance: few
CDR3aa: CASSLNQATYTEAFF
CDR3nt: TGTGCCAGCAGCTTAAACCAGGCCACTTACACTGAAGCTTTCTTT

d_gene: NA
v_gene: TRBV12-3/TRBV12-4
j_gene: TRBJ1-2
abundance: few
CDR3aa: CASSLGHPKVYGYTF
CDR3nt: TGTGCCAGCAGTTTGGGACACCCCAAGGTCTATGGCTACACCTTC

d_gene: NA
v_gene: TRBV10-1
j_gene: TRBJ2-3
abundance: once
CDR3aa: CASSVREDTQYF
CDR3nt: TGCGCCAGCAGTGTCCGGGAGGATACGCAGTATTTT